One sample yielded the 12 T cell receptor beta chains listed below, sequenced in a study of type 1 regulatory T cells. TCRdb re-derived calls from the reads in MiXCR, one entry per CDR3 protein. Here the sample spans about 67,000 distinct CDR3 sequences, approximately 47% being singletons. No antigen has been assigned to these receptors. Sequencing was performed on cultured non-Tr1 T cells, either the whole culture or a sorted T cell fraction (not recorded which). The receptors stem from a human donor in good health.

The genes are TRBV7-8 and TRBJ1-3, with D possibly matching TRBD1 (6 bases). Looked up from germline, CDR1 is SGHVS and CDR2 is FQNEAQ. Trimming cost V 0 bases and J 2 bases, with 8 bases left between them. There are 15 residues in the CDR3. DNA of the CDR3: TGTGCCAGCAGCTTAGCGCAGGGGACTGGAAACACCATATATTTT. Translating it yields CASSLAQGTGNTIYF.

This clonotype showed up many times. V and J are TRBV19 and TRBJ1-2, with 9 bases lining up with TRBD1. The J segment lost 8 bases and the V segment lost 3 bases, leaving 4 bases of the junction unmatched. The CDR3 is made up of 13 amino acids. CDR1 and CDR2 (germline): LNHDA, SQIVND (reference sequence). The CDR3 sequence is CASSISDRGGYTF. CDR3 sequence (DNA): TGTGCCAGTAGTATTTCGGACAGGGGCGGCTACACCTTC.

In nucleotides, the CDR3 is TGTGCCAGCAGCTTAGGAGCGGGGGGGAGCACAGATACGCAGTATTTT. It codes for CASSLGAGGSTDTQYF. The rearrangement links TRBV7-9 to TRBJ2-3, with 10 nucleotides matching TRBD2. V dropped 1 base and J dropped 0; count of bases not matched to a gene: 1. Germline assignment: CDR1 SEHNR and CDR2 FQNEAQ (reference sequence). CDR3 length: 16 amino acids.

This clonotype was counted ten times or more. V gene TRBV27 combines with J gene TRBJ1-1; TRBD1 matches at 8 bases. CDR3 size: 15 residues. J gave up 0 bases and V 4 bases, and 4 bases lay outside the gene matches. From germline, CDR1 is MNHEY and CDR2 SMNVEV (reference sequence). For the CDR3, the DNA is TGTGCCAGCAGTTATCAGGGGGCAGTGAACACTGAAGCTTTCTTT. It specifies CASSYQGAVNTEAFF.

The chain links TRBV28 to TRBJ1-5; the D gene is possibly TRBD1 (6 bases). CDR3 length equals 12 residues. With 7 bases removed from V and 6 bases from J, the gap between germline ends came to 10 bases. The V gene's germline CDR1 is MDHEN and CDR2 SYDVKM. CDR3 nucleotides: TGTGCCAGCACCAACAGGGTTCAGCCCCAGCATTTT. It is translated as CASTNRVQPQHF.

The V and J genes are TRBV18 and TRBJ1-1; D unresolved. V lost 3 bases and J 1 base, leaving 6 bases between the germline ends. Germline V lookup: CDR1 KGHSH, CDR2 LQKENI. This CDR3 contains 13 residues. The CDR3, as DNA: TGTGCCAGCTCACCGCGGGGGAACACTGAAGCTTTCTTT. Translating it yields CASSPRGNTEAFF.

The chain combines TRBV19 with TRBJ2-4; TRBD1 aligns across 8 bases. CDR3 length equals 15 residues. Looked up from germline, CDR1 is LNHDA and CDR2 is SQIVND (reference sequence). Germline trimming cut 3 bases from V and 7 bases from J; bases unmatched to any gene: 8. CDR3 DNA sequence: TGTGCCAGTAGTATTACCGGACAGGGAGGTAACATTCAGTACTTC. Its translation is CASSITGQGGNIQYF.

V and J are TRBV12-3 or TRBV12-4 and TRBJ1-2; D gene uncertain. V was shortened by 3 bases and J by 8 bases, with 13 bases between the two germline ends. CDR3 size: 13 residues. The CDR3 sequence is CASSFGSGRGYTF. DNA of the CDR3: TGTGCCAGCAGTTTTGGTTCGGGCAGAGGCTACACCTTC.

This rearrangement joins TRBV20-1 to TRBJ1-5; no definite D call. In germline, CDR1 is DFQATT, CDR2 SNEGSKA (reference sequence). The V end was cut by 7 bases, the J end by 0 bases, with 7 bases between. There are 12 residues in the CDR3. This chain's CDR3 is CSGGYSNQPQHF. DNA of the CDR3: TGCAGTGGTGGATATAGCAATCAGCCCCAGCATTTT.

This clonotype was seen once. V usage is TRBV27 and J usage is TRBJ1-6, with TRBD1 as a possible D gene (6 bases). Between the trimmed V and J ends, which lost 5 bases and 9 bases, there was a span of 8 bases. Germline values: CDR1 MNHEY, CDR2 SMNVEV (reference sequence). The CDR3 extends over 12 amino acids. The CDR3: CASSTGISPLHF. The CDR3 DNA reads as TGTGCCAGCAGTACAGGGATTTCACCCCTCCACTTT.

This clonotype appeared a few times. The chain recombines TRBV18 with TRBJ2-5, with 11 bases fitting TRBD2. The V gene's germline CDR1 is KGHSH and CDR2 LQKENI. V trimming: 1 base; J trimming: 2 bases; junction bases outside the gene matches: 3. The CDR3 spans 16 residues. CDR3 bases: TGTGCCAGCTCACCACTGTCTAGCGGGGGGCAAGAGACCCAGTACTTC. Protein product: CASSPLSSGGQETQYF.

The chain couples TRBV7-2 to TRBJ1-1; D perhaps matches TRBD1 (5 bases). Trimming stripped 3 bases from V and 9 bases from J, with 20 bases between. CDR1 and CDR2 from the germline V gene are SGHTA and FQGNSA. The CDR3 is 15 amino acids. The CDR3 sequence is CASSFRFGAQQKAFF. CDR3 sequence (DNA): TGTGCCAGCAGCTTCCGATTCGGGGCACAGCAAAAAGCTTTCTTT.